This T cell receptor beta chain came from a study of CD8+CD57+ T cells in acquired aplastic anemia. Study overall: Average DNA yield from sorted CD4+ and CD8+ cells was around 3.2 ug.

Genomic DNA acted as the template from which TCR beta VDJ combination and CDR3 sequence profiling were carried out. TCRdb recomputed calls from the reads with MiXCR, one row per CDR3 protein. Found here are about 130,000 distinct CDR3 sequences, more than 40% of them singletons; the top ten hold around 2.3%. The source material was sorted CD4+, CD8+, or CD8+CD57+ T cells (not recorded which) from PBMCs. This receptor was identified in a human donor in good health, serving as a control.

Written as DNA, the CDR3 is TGTGCCAGCAGCCTAAAGGCACAGGGTCAATACGAGCAGTACTTC. This sequence encodes CASSLKAQGQYEQYF. The chain is built from TRBV2 and TRBJ2-7, with D maybe TRBD1 (6 bases). This CDR3 is 15 amino acids long. V dropped 6 bases and J dropped 4 bases, with 19 bases sitting between them. Germline loops: CDR1 SNHLY, CDR2 FYNNEI.